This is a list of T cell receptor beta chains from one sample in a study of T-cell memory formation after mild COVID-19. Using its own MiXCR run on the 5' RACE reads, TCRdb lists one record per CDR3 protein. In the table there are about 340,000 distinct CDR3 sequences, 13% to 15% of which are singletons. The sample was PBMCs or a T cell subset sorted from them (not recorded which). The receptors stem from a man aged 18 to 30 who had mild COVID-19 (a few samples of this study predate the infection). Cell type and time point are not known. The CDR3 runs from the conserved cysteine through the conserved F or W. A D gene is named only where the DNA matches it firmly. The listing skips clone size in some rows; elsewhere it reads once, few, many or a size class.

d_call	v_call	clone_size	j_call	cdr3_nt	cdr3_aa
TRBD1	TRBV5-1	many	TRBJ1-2	TGCGCCAGCAGCTTGGGGACAGGGAATGGCTACACCTTC	CASSLGTGNGYTF
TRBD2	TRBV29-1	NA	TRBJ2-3	TGCAGCGTTGGACTAGCGGGGGTGACGCAGTATTTT	CSVGLAGVTQYF
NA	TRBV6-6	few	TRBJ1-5	TGTGCCAGCAGTTACTCAGAAGGGCGCAATCAGCCCCAGCATTTT	CASSYSEGRNQPQHF
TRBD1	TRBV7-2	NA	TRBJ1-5	TGTGCCAGCAGCATCGACAGGGGGCCCCAGCATTTT	CASSIDRGPQHF
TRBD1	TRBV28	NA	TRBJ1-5	TGTGCCAGCAGTTCCAGGGGGTATGGCAATCAGCCCCAGCATTTT	CASSSRGYGNQPQHF
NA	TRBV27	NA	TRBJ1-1	TGTGCCAGCAGTGTACAGACAGGAAACACTGAAGCTTTCTTT	CASSVQTGNTEAFF
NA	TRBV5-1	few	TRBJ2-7	TGCGCCAGCAGCTTGGTCGACGGGGGCAGCTACGAGCAGTACTTC	CASSLVDGGSYEQYF
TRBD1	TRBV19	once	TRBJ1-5	TGTGCCAGTAGTATTTGGACAGGGAAGGATCAGCCCCAGCATTTT	CASSIWTGKDQPQHF
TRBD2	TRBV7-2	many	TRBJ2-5	TGTGCCAGCAGCTTAGCGGGGACTAGCGGGAGAGAGACCCAGTACTTC	CASSLAGTSGRETQYF
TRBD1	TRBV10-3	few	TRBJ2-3	TGTGCCATCAGTGAGAGGGGGCAGGCAGATACGCAGTATTTT	CAISERGQADTQYF
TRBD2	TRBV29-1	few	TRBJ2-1	TGCAGCGGGATGCTAGCGGGGGGGCCGGGTTCGTACAATGAGCAGTTCTTC	CSGMLAGGPGSYNEQFF
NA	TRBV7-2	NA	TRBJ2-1	TGTGCCAGCAGCTTAGTTTCCTCTCTGGGGGGATCCTACAATGAGCAGTTCTTC	CASSLVSSLGGSYNEQFF
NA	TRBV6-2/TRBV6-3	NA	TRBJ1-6	TGTGCCAGCAGTTACGGTACCCAGGGGACTTCACCCCTCCACTTT	CASSYGTQGTSPLHF
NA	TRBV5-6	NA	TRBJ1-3	TGTGCCAGCAGCTTAAAGGGCGGAAACACCATATATTTT	CASSLKGGNTIYF
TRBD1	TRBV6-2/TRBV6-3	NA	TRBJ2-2	TGTGCCAGCAGGGATATACAGGGGGACACCGGGGAGCTGTTTTTT	CASRDIQGDTGELFF
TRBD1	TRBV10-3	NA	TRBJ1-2	TGTGCCATCAGTGAGTCCGGGACAGGGGGCTCTGGCTACACCTTC	CAISESGTGGSGYTF
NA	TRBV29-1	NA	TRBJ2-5	TGCAGCGTTGATAATCTAGAGACCCAGTACTTC	CSVDNLETQYF
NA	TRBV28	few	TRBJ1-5	TGTGCCAGTACAGGGCTCAATCAGCCCCAGCATTTT	CASTGLNQPQHF
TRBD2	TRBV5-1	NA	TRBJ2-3	TGCGCCAGCATGGAGCGGGGGGCAAACACAGATACGCAGTATTTT	CASMERGANTDTQYF
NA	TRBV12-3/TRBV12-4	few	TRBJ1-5	TGTGCCAGCAGTTCGAGGACTCAGCACCAGCATTTT	CASSSRTQHQHF
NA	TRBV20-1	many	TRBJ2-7	TGCAGTGCTAGAGATGCGGGACAGCGTTACGAGCAGTACTTC	CSARDAGQRYEQYF
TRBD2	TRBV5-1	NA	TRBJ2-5	TGCGCCAGCAGCTTGGAGGGACTAGACCTGAGGTATGGGACCCAGTACTTC	CASSLEGLDLRYGTQYF
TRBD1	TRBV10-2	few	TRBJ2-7	TGCGCCAGCAGTGACTTACAGGGGTCCTACGAGCAGTACTTC	CASSDLQGSYEQYF
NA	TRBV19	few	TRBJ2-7	TGTGCCAGTAGTCCAGGGATTGCCGAGCAGTACTTC	CASSPGIAEQYF
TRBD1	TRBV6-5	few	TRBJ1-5	TGTGCCAGCAGATTAACAGGGGGCAGCAATCAGCCCCAGCATTTT	CASRLTGGSNQPQHF
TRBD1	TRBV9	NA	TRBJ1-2	TGTGCCAGCAGCGTAGCCAAAGACCCCAATCGACAGGGGAGATATGGCTACACCTTC	CASSVAKDPNRQGRYGYTF
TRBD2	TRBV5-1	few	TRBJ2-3	TGCGCCAGCAGCTTAACTAGCGGGGGGGCCAGAGATACGCAGTATTTT	CASSLTSGGARDTQYF
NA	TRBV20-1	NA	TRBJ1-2	TGCAGTTCCCTTGAAAGGTCCTATGGCTACACCTTC	CSSLERSYGYTF
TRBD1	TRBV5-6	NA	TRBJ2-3	TGTGCCAGCAGGCCGCCGGGACAGCCCACAGATACGCAGTATTTT	CASRPPGQPTDTQYF
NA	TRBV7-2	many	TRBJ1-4	TGTGCCAGCAGCTCGTCCCGGGTAGCAACTAATGAAAAACTGTTTTTT	CASSSSRVATNEKLFF
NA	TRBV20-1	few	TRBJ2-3	TGCAGTGCCCGAAACGGGGGCGGGGATACGCAGTATTTT	CSARNGGGDTQYF
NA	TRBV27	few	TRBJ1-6	TGTGCCAGCAGTTCGCACCACAGGAAGGGTAATTCACCCCTCCACTTT	CASSSHHRKGNSPLHF
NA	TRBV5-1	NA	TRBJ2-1	TGCGCCAGCAGCTTCCCCGGGCTAGGGGGGAATGAGCAGTTCTTC	CASSFPGLGGNEQFF
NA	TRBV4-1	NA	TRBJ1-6	TGCGCCAGCAGCCTAGAGAGGGGCCTGGATTCACCCCTCCACTTT	CASSLERGLDSPLHF
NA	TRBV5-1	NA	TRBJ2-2	TGCGCCAGCAGCTTGGTCCGGGACGGAAGGAACACCGGGGAGCTGTTTTTT	CASSLVRDGRNTGELFF
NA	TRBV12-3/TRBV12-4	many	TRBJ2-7	TGTGCCAGCAGTTTGAACGGTCAGGCTTACGAGCAGTACTTC	CASSLNGQAYEQYF
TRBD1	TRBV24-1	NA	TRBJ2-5	TGTGCCACCAGGGCAGGGGGCTTAGAGACCCAGTACTTC	CATRAGGLETQYF
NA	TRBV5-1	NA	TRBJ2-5	TGCGCCAGCGGCGGGGGCGCCCAAGAGACCCAGTACTTC	CASGGGAQETQYF
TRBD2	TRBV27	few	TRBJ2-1	TGTGCCAGCAGTTTATCGGCGGGGGAGACCTACAATGAGCAGTTCTTC	CASSLSAGETYNEQFF
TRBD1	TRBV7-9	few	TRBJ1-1	TGTGCCAGCAGCTTGGGACAGGGGGCTATGAACACTGAAGCTTTCTTT	CASSLGQGAMNTEAFF
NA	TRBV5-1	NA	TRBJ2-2	TGCGCCAGCAGCATCAGGGGAGGCGGGGAGCTGTTTTTT	CASSIRGGGELFF
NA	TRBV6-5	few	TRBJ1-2	TGTGCCAGCAGTCCTACCGACACAGCTAACTATGGCTACACCTTC	CASSPTDTANYGYTF
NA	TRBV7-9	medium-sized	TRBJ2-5	TGCGCCAGCAGCCGCGGGCAGCAAGAGACCCAGTACTTC	CASSRGQQETQYF